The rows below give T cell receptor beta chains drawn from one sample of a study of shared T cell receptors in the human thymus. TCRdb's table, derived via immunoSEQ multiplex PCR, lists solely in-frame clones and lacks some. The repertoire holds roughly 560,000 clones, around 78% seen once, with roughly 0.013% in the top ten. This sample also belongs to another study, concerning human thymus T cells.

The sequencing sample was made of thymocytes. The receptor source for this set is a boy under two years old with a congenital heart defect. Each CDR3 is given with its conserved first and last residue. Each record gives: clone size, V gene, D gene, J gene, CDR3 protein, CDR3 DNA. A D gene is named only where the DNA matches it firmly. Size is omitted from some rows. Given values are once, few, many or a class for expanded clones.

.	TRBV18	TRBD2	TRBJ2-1	CASSPLLSAIDRGRLAGGLGEQFF	TGTGCCAGCTCACCGTTACTGTCGGCAATCGACAGGGGGCGACTAGCGGGAGGATTAGGTGAGCAGTTCTTC
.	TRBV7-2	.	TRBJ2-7	CASSSPPVYEQYF	TGTGCCAGCAGCTCACCCCCAGTCTACGAGCAGTACTTC
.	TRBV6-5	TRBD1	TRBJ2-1	CASRPDRVHLFF	TGTGCCAGCAGACCAGACAGGGTTCATCTGTTCTTC
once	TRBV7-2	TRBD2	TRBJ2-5	CASSLVSRGGYQETQYF	TGTGCCAGCAGCTTAGTATCTCGCGGGGGTTACCAAGAGACCCAGTACTTC
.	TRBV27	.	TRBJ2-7	CATRRSTYEQYF	TGTGCCACCAGGAGGAGTACCTACGAGCAGTACTTC
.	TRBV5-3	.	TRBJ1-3	CALGPTYRATSGNTIYF	TGTGCCCTCGGGCCAACCTACAGGGCTACCTCTGGAAACACCATATATTTT
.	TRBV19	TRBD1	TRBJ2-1	CASSILDRGLDEQFF	TGTGCCAGTAGTATCTTGGACAGGGGGCTGGATGAGCAGTTCTTC
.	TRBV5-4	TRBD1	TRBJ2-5	CASSLRTGLRETQYF	TGTGCCAGCAGCTTACGGACAGGGCTGCGGGAGACCCAGTACTTC
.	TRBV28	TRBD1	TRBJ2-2	CASTNTGGTGELFF	TGTGCCAGCACCAACACAGGGGGCACCGGGGAGCTGTTTTTT
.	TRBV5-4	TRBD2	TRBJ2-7	CASSSLAGIHEQYF	TGTGCCAGCAGCTCACTAGCGGGAATCCACGAGCAGTACTTC
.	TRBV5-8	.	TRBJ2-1	CASSLAGEGSYNEQFF	TGTGCCAGCAGCTTGGCGGGAGAGGGCTCCTACAATGAGCAGTTCTTC
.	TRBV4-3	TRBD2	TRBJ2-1	CASRTDPSGSDEQFF	TGCGCCAGCAGAACCGATCCTAGCGGGAGCGATGAGCAGTTCTTC
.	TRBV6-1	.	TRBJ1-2	CASRRGKVNYGYTF	TGTGCCAGCAGAAGGGGGAAGGTAAACTATGGCTACACCTTC
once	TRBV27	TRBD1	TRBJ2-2	CASRRTGGAGTGELFF	TGTGCCAGCAGAAGGACAGGGGGCGCGGGAACCGGGGAGCTGTTTTTT
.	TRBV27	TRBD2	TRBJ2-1	CASSASVSGIAYNEQFF	TGTGCCAGCAGTGCTAGTGTTAGCGGGATTGCCTACAATGAGCAGTTCTTC
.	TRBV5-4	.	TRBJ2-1	CASSELGSEQFF	TGTGCCAGCAGCGAACTAGGGAGTGAGCAGTTCTTC
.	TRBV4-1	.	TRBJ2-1	CASSQAPRYGRMWSEQFF	TGCGCCAGCAGCCAAGCTCCCAGGTACGGGAGAATGTGGAGTGAGCAGTTCTTC
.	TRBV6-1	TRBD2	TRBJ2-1	CASRAGGPGSFF	TGTGCCAGCCGTGCGGGAGGGCCTGGGTCTTTCTTC
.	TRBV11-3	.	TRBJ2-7	CASSDGTSNEQYF	TGTGCCAGCAGCGACGGGACAAGCAACGAGCAGTACTTC
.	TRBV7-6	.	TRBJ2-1	CASSPNPASNEQFF	TGTGCCAGCAGCCCAAACCCAGCTAGCAATGAGCAGTTCTTC
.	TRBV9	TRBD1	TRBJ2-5	CASSVGQGMRQETQYF	TGTGCCAGCAGCGTTGGACAGGGGATGCGTCAAGAGACCCAGTACTTC
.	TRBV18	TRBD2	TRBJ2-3	CASSPIDREGSTDTQYF	TGTGCCAGCTCACCAATTGACCGGGAGGGGAGCACAGATACGCAGTATTTT
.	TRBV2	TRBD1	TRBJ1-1	CASSQDRGLAEAFF	TGTGCCAGCAGTCAAGACAGGGGTTTAGCTGAAGCTTTCTTT
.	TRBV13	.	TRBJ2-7	CASSFRTAYEQYF	TGTGCCAGCAGCTTCCGGACAGCTTACGAGCAGTACTTC
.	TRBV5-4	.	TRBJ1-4	CASSLRQVTATNEKLFF	TGTGCCAGCAGCCTAAGACAGGTGACGGCAACTAATGAAAAACTGTTTTTT
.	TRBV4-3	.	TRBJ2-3	CASSQADKQHTDTQYF	TGCGCCAGCAGCCAAGCGGACAAGCAACACACAGATACGCAGTATTTT